The next 10 T cell receptor beta chains were all read from a single sample in a study of CD8+CD57+ T cells in acquired aplastic anemia. Genomic DNA, the template, was used for profiling of the TCR beta VDJ and CDR3. In TCRdb, the reads were re-called with MiXCR into one record per CDR3 protein. The sample includes about 160,000 distinct CDR3 sequences, 71% seen only once; the top ten take 40% to 55%. Flow cytometry had shown expanded CD8+CD57+ cells in the patients chosen for sequencing. Sample: sorted CD4+, CD8+, or CD8+CD57+ T cells (not recorded which) from PBMCs. All receptors come from a human donor with aplastic anemia.

This rearrangement joins TRBV7-2 to TRBJ1-6; D not certain. V was pared by 0 bases and J by 2 bases, with 8 bases between. The germline gives CDR1 SGHTA, CDR2 FQGNSA. The CDR3 sequence is 16 residues long. The CDR3 spells CASSLAPRTYNSPLHF. CDR3 DNA sequence: TGTGCCAGCAGCTTAGCGCCGAGAACCTATAATTCACCCCTCCACTTT.

The J gene is TRBJ2-7, the V gene TRBV2; 7 bases agree with TRBD1. The CDR3 length is 14 residues. V shed 3 bases and J 0 bases; nucleotides not matched to a gene: 2. The germline V gene encodes CDR1 SNHLY and CDR2 FYNNEI. CDR3 sequence reads: CASSDRDSSYEQYF. CDR3 nucleotide sequence: TGTGCCAGCAGTGACCGGGACAGCTCCTACGAGCAGTACTTC.

The V and J genes are TRBV5-4 and TRBJ1-6, with a weak D call TRBD1 (5 bases). CDR3 length: 14 residues. The germline gives CDR1 SGHNT, CDR2 YYREEE (reference sequence). V lost 4 bases to trimming and J lost 8 bases, with 13 bases between them. The CDR3 here is CASSLTEEYSPLHF. DNA for the CDR3: TGTGCCAGCAGCCTGACAGAAGAGTATTCACCCCTCCACTTT. The full variable domain, rest sourced from reference TRBV5-4 and TRBJ1-6, is ETGVTQSPTHLIKTRGQQVTLRCSSQSGHNTVSWYQQALGQGPQFIFQYYREEENGRGNFPPRFSGLQFPNYSSELNVNALELDDSALYLCASSLTEEYSPLHFGNGTRLTVT.

This clonotype has just one count. The CDR3 loop is CASSQDRVVNEQFF. CDR3 nucleotides: TGTGCCAGCAGCCAAGATCGGGTAGTCAATGAGCAGTTCTTC. The V call is TRBV14, the J call TRBJ2-1; D uncertain. The CDR3 covers 14 residues. Germline V gene data show CDR1 as SGHDN and CDR2 as FVKESK. The ends were cut back, 0 bases at V and 6 bases at J, with 9 bases in the middle.

The V and J genes are TRBV7-2 and TRBJ2-7; D gene uncertain. CDR1 and CDR2 from the germline V gene are SGHTA and FQGNSA. The CDR3 is 14 amino acids. V shed 5 bases and J shed 5 bases, with 16 bases lying between them. This CDR3 is CASSPGWGKDEQYF. The CDR3, as DNA: TGTGCCAGCAGCCCGGGCTGGGGTAAGGACGAGCAGTACTTC.

The chain uses TRBV24-1 and TRBJ2-7, with 9 nucleotides matching TRBD1. Germline trimming cut 4 bases from V and 9 bases from J; bases unmatched to any gene: 9. The CDR3 runs 14 residues. Germline V gene data show CDR1 as KGHDR and CDR2 as SFDVKD. The CDR3 DNA reads as TGTGCCACCAGTGAAACCGGGACAGGGCTAGGGCAGTACTTC. Translated, it gives CATSETGTGLGQYF.

This clonotype was seen a handful of times. The V call is TRBV19, the J call TRBJ2-7, with 10 bases identical to TRBD1. The CDR3 sequence is 14 residues long. Losses at the gene ends were 4 bases for V and 3 bases for J; bases not matched to a gene: 3. The V gene's germline CDR1 is LNHDA and CDR2 SQIVND (reference sequence). DNA for the CDR3: TGTGCCAGTAGTAGTCGGACAGGGGGCTACGAGCAGTACTTC. Residues: CASSSRTGGYEQYF.

This chain links TRBV10-2 with TRBJ2-5; D is unclear. This CDR3 has 16 amino acids. Trimming removed 5 bases from V and 6 bases from J, with 22 bases in between. Germline V lookup: CDR1 WSHSY, CDR2 SAAADI. CDR3: CASSTTQRISNKTQYF. The CDR3 DNA reads TGCGCCAGCAGTACGACCCAGCGAATTAGCAATAAGACCCAGTACTTC.

This clonotype turned up a few times. The V call is TRBV24-1, the J call TRBJ2-1; 10 bases map to TRBD1. Per the germline V gene, CDR1 is KGHDR and CDR2 is SFDVKD. Trimming at V came to 5 bases and at J to 6 bases, leaving 6 bases not matched to a gene. The CDR3 extends over 15 amino acids. The DNA for the CDR3 is TGTGCCACCAGTGTGGACAGGGGGACCCGCAATGAGCAGTTCTTC. Residues: CATSVDRGTRNEQFF.

Here the CDR3 reads CASSELGTGGYNSPLHF. The CDR3 DNA sequence: TGTGCCAGCAGTGAGCTTGGGACAGGGGGCTATAATTCACCCCTCCACTTT. V and J are TRBV25-1 and TRBJ1-6, with 11 bases aligning to TRBD1. The CDR3 contains 17 residues. The trim removed 3 bases at V and 3 bases at J, leaving 4 bases unmatched. Germline CDR1 MGHDK, CDR2 SYGVNS.